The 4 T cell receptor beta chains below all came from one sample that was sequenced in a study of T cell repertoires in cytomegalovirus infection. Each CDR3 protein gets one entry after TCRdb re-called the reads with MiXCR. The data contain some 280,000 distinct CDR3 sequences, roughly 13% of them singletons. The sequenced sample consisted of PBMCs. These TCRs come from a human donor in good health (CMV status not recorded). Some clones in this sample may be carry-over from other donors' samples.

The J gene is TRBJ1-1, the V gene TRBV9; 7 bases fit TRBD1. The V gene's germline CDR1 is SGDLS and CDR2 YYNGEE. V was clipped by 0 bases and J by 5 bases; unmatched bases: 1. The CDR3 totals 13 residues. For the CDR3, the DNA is TGTGCCAGCAGCGTAGAGACAGGGACTGAAGCTTTCTTT. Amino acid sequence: CASSVETGTEAFF.

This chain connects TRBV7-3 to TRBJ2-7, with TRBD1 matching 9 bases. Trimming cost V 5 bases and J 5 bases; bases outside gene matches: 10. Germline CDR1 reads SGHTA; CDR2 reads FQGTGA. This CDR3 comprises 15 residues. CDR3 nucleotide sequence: TGTGCCAGCAGCAGCGGACAGGGGCGACTTGACGAGCAGTACTTC. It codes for CASSSGQGRLDEQYF.

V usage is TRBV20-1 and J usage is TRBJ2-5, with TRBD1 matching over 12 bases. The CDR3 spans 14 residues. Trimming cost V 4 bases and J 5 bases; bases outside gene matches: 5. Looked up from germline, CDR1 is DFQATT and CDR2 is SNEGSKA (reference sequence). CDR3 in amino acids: CSANRDRGLETQYF. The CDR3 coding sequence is TGCAGTGCTAACAGGGACAGGGGGCTTGAGACCCAGTACTTC.

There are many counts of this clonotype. CDR3 in amino acids: CASSLRGANNNEQFF. The CDR3 DNA reads TGTGCCAGCAGCTTAAGGGGGGCCAATAACAATGAGCAGTTCTTC. V is TRBV7-3 and J is TRBJ2-1; tentatively, D is TRBD1 or TRBD2 (6 bases each). V gave up 1 base and J gave up 5 bases, with 12 bases separating them. Looked up from germline, CDR1 is SGHTA and CDR2 is FQGTGA. The CDR3 runs to 15 residues.